The TCR beta chain under discussion was sequenced for a study of blood T cell repertoires in COVID-19. Trimming removed 7 bases from V and 0 bases from J, with 10 bases in between. The germline V gene has CDR1 LNHDA and CDR2 SQIVND (reference sequence). The length of the CDR3 is 14 residues. Enrolled during active infection, Seattle patients were then followed longitudinally. This clone was recorded many times. The data were produced by immunoSEQ multiplex PCR, yet TCRdb's version contains in-frame clones alone and is incomplete. The table includes 170,000 or so clones, roughly four fifths detected once.

Material for sequencing was peripheral blood. This receptor was identified in a woman aged 70-85 years with COVID-19, enrolled during active disease. The chain employs TRBV19 and TRBJ2-4; unclear D gene. The CDR3 region is CASNSLLAKNIQYF. The CDR3 DNA sequence: TGTGCCAGTAATAGCTTGCTAGCCAAAAACATTCAGTACTTC.